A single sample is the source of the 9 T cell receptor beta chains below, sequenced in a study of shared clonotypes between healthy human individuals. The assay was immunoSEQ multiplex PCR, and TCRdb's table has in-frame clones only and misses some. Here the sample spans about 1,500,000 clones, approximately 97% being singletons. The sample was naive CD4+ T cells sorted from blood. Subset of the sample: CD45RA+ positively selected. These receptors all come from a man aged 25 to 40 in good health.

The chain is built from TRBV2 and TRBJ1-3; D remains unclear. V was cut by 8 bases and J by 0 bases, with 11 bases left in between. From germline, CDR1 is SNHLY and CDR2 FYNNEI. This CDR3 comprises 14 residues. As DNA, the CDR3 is TGTGCCAGCGGACGCCCGAGCTCTGGAAACACCATATATTTT. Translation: CASGRPSSGNTIYF.

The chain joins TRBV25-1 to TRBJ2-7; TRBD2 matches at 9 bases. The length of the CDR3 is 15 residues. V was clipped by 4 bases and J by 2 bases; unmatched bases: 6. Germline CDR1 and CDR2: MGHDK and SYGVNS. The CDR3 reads CASSGAGGSAYEQYF. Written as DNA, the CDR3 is TGTGCCAGCAGTGGGGCGGGAGGGTCCGCCTACGAGCAGTACTTC.

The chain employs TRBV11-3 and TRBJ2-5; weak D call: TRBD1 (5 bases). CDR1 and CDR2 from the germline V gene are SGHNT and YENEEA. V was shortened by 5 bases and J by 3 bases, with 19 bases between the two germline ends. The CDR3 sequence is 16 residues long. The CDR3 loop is CASSLGATPLKETQYF. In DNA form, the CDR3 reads TGTGCCAGCAGCCTAGGGGCCACACCACTCAAAGAGACCCAGTACTTC. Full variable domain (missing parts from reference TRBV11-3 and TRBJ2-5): EAGVVQSPRYKIIEKKQPVAFWCNPISGHNTLYWYLQNLGQGPELLIRYENEEAVDDSQLPKDRFSAERLKGVDSTLKIQPAELGDSAVYLCASSLGATPLKETQYFGPGTRLLVL.

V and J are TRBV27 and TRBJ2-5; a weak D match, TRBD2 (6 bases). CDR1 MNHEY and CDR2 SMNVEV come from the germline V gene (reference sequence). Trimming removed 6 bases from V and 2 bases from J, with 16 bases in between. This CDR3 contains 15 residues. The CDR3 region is CASRGDPGGQETQYF. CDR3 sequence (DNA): TGTGCCAGCAGAGGGGACCCCGGGGGTCAAGAGACCCAGTACTTC.

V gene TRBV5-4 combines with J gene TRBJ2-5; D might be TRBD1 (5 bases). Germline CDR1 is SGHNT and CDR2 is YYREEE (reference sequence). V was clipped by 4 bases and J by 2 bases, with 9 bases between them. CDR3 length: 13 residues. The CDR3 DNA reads TGTGCCAGCAGCCCCAGGGATCAAGAGACCCAGTACTTC. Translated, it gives CASSPRDQETQYF. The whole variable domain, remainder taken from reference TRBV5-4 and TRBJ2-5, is ETGVTQSPTHLIKTRGQQVTLRCSSQSGHNTVSWYQQALGQGPQFIFQYYREEENGRGNFPPRFSGLQFPNYSSELNVNALELDDSALYLCASSPRDQETQYFGPGTRLLVL.

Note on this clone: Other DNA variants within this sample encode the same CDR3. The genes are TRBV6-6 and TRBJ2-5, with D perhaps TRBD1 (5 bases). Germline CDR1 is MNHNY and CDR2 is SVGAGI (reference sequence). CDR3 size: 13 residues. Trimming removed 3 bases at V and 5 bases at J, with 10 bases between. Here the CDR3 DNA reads TGTGCCAGCAGTTATTCTAGGGGTGAGACCCAGTACTTC. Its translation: CASSYSRGETQYF.

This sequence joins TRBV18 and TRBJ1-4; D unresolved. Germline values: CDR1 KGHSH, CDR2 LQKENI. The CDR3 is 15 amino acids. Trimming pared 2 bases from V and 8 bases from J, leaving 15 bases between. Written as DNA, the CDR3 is TGTGCCAGCTCACCATCCAGTAAGGAAAAGGAAAAACTGTTTTTT. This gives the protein CASSPSSKEKEKLFF.

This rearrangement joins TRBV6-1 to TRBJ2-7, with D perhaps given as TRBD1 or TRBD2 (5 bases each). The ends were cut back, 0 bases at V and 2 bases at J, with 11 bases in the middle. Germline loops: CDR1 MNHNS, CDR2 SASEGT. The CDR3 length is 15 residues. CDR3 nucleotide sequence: TGTGCCAGCAGTGAAGCGGGGGTTTATGCCTACGAGCAGTACTTC. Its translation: CASSEAGVYAYEQYF.

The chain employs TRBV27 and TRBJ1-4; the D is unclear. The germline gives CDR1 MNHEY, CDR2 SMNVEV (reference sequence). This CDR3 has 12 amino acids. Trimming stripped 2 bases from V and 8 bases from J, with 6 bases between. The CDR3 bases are TGTGCCAGCAGTTTAATGGGGGAAAAACTGTTTTTT. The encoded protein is CASSLMGEKLFF.